Detailed here is one TCR beta chain. The ends were cut back, 8 bases at V and 2 bases at J, with 21 bases in the middle. Germline CDR1 KGHSH, CDR2 LQKENI. This CDR3 is 17 amino acids long. This specimen belongs to a study of shared clonotypes between healthy human individuals. Profiling relied on immunoSEQ multiplex PCR, and the TCRdb table lists in-frame clones only, not all of them. In the table there are around 1.1 million clones, 70% to 80% of which are singletons. Sequencing input: memory CD4+ T cells from PBMCs. As for subset: CD45RA-negative fraction. This TCR derives from a man in his late teens or twenties in good health. Some clones in this sample may be carry-over from other donors' samples. The chain combines TRBV18 with TRBJ2-2, with a possible D match to TRBD2 (5 bases). For the CDR3, the DNA is TGTGCCAGCCGAAAGTGGGTATCTGCGGGCAACACCGGGGAGCTGTTTTTT. It specifies CASRKWVSAGNTGELFF.